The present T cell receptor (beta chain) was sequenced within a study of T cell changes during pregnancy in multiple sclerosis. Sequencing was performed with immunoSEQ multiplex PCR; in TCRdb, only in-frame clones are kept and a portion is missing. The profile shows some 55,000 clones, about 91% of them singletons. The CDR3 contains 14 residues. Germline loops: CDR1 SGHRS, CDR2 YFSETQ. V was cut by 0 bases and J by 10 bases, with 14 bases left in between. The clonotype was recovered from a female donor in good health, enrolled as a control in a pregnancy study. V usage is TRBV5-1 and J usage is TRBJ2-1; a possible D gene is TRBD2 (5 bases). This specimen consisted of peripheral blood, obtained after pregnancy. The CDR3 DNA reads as TGCGCCAGCAGCTTGGAAAGTAGCGTCAAGGAGCAGTTCTTC. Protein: CASSLESSVKEQFF.